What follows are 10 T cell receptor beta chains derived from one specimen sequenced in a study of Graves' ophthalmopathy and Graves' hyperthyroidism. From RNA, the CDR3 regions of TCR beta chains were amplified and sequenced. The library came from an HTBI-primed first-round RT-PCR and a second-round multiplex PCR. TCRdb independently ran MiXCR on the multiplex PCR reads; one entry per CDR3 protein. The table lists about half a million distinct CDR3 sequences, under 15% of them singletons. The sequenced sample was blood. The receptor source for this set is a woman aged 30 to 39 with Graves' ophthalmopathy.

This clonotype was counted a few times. Here the CDR3 DNA reads TGTGCCACCAGTGTAAGGGGAAATCAGCCCCAGCATTTT. Its translation: CATSVRGNQPQHF. This chain links TRBV24-1 with TRBJ1-5, with D possibly matching TRBD1 (5 bases). Germline V gene lookup returns CDR1 KGHDR and CDR2 SFDVKD. Trimming cost V 5 bases and J 4 bases, with 8 bases left between them. The CDR3 consists of 13 residues.

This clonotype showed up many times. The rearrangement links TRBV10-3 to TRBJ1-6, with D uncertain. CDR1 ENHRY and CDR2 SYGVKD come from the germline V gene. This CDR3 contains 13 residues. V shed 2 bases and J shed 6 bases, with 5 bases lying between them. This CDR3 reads CAISEVSNSPLHF. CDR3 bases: TGTGCCATCAGTGAGGTCTCTAATTCACCCCTCCACTTT.

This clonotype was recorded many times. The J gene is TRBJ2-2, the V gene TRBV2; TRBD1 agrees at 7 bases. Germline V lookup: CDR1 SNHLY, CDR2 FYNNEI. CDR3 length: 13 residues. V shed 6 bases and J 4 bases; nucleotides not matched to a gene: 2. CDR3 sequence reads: CASSGTVTGELFF. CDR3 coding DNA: TGTGCCAGCAGCGGGACAGTCACCGGGGAGCTGTTTTTT. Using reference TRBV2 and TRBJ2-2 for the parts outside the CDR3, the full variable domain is EPEVTQTPSHQVTQMGQEVILRCVPISNHLYFYWYRQILGQKVEFLVSFYNNEISEKSEIFDDQFSVERPDGSNFTLKIRSTKLEDSAMYFCASSGTVTGELFFGEGSRLTVL.

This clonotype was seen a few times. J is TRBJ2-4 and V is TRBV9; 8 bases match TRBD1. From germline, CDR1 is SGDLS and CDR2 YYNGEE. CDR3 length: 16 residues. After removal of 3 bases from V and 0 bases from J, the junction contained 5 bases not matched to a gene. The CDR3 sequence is CASSATGGLAKNIQYF. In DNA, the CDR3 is TGTGCCAGCAGCGCAACAGGGGGACTAGCCAAAAACATTCAGTACTTC.

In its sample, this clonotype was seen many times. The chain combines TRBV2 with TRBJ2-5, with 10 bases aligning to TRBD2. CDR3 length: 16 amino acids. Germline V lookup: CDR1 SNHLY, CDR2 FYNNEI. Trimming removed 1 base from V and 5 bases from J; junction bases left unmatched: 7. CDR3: CASSEEASGRRETQYF. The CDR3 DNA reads TGTGCCAGCAGTGAAGAGGCTAGCGGGAGACGGGAGACCCAGTACTTC.

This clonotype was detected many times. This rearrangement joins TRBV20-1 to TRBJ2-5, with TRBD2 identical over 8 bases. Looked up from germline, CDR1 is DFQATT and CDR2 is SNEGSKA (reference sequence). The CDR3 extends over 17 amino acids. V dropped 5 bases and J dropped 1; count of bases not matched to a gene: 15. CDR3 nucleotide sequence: TGCAGTGCTCGAAGACCTCCAGGGACTAGACTCCAAGAGACCCAGTACTTC. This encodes CSARRPPGTRLQETQYF.

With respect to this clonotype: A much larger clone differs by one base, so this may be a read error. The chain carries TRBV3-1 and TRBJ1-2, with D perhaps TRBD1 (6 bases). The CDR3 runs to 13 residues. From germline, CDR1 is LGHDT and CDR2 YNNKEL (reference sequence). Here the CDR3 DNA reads TGTGCCAGCAGCCAAGAGAGAGGGGGAGGCTTCACCTTC. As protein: CASSQERGGGFTF.

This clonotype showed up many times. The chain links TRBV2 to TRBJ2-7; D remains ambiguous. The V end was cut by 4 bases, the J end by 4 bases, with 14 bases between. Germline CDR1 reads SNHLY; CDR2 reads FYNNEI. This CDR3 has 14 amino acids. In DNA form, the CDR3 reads TGTGCCAGCAGTGCACGATCACAAATGTACGAGCAGTACTTC. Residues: CASSARSQMYEQYF.

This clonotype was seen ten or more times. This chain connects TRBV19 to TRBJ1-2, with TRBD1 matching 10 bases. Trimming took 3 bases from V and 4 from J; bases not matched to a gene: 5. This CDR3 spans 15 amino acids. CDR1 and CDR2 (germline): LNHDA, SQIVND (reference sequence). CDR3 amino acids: CASSIGTGVGYGYTF. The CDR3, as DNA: TGTGCCAGTAGTATTGGGACAGGGGTCGGCTATGGCTACACCTTC.

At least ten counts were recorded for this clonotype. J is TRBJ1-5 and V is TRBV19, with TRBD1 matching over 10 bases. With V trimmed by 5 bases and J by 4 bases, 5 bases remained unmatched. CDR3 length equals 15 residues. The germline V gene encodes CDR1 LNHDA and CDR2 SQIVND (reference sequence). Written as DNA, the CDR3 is TGTGCCAGTAGTGGTTGGGGACAGGGGAATCAGCCCCAGCATTTT. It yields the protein CASSGWGQGNQPQHF.